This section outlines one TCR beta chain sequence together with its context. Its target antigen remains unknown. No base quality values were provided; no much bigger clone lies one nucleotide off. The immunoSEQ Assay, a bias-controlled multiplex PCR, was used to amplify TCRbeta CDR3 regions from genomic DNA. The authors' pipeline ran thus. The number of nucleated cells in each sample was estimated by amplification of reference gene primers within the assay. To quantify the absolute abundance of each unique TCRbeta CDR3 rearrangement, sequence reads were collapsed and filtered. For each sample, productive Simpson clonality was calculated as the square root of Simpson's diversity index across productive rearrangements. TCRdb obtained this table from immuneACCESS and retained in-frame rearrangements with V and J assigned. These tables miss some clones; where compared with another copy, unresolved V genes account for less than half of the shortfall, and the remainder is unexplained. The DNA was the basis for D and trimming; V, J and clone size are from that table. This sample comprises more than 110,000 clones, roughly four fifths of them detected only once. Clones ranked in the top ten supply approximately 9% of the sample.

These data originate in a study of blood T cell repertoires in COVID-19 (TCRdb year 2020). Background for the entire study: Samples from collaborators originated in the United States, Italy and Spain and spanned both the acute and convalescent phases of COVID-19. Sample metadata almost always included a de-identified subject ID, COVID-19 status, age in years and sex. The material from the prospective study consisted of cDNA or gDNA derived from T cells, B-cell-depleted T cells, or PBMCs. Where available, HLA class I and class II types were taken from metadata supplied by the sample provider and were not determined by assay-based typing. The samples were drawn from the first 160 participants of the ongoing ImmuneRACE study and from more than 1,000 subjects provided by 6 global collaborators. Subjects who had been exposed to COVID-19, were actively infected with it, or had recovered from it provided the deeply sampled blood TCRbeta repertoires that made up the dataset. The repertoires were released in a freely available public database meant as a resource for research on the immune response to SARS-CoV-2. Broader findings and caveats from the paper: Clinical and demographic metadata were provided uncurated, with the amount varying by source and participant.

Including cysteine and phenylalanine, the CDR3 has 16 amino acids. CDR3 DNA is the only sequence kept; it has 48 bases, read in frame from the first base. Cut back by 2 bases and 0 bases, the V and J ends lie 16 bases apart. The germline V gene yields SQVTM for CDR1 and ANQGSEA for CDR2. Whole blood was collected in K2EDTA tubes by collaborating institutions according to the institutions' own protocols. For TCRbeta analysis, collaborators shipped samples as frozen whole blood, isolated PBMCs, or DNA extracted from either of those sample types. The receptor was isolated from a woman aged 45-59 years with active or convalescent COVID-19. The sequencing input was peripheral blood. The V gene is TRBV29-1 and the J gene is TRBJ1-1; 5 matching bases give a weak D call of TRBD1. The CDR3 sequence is CSVERQQGRLNTEAFF. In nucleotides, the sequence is TGCAGCGTTGAAAGGCAGCAGGGCCGATTGAACACTGAAGCTTTCTTT.